This TCR beta chain was obtained from a study of Graves' ophthalmopathy and Graves' hyperthyroidism (dated by TCRdb to 2016 to 2019). With respect to the entire study: Peripheral blood was collected at initial diagnosis, prior to any treatment. To explore V-J signatures distinguishing ophthalmopathy from hyperthyroidism, a discovery set of about a hundred patients (around 44 ophthalmopathy, 55 to 60 stable hyperthyroidism) was enrolled. For training and testing, the 95 to 100 patients in the discovery cohort were randomly divided in a 7:3 ratio. Following sampling, methimazole starting at 30 mg daily was administered to hyperthyroidism patients, and high-dose intravenous methylprednisolone was administered to ophthalmopathy patients. In several hyperthyroidism patients, the T-cell repertoire of thyroid tissue was compared with the T-cell repertoire of blood. TCR beta repertoire signatures were used to distinguish Graves' ophthalmopathy from Graves' hyperthyroidism and to predict progression to ophthalmopathy. In total, around 130 blood samples were TCR-sequenced: around 42 ophthalmopathy, some 75 hyperthyroidism and about 17 hyperthyroidism-to-ophthalmopathy patients. An independent validation cohort comprised fewer than 20 hyperthyroidism patients and some 16 patients who later progressed from hyperthyroidism to ophthalmopathy. Summary of the overall study and its limitations: Among expanded thyroid clonotypes with frequency above 0.001, most also showed up in blood, which suggests that blood repertoires may reflect the thyroid immune response. The 13-signature model separated ophthalmopathy from stable hyperthyroidism with approximately 90% sensitivity and 81.08% specificity in cross-validation, and 80%/75% in the test set. In validation, the model predicted ophthalmopathy progression with less than 71% sensitivity and 72.22% specificity; fewer than 15 predicted patients were CT-confirmed with GO in a median of approximately six months. Sample size was not predetermined statistically, and investigators were not blinded to group allocation.

This clonotype was detected only a few times. This clone's antigen is unknown. No much larger clonotype is one base removed from it; base qualities were not supplied. For repertoire sequencing, TCR beta CDR3 regions were amplified from RNA transcripts. The first round of RT-PCR was done with HTBI primers and the Qiagen OneStep RT-PCR kit, and was followed by a second round of multiplex PCR, then size selection and purification. Libraries were sequenced on an Illumina HiSeq2000 using paired-end 100 bp reads. The study's processing was this. SOAPnuke was used to process the reads, removing any read that contained adapters or uncalled bases, had a mean Phred below 15, or lacked an exact match to the constant primer or identifier. COPE v1.2.5 was used to merge the high-quality paired reads. Each unique nucleotide sequence was treated as a clonotype, and MiTCR v1.1 was used to align the clonotypes to the IMGT TRB V, D and J references. Only V-J combinations with frequency above 0.0001 were analysed, covering approximately 99% of repertoires. A TCR clonal expansion and chaos score per V-J combination was defined as the ratio of F50 clonal expansion to chaos observed in the TCRdist matrix. Welch's t-statistics and random forest were used to narrow the features down to 13 V-J combinations, which were then fed into a naive Bayes classifier. Thyroid-blood repertoire similarity was quantified with the Morisita-Horn index. Using fastp trimming at Q25 and MiXCR clonotype assembly, TCRdb reanalyzed the public sequencing data and kept in-frame beta chains. Rows are unified per CDR3 protein, each entry keeping the most common DNA and genes. It is TCRdb's table, rather than the study itself, that gives the V and J calls and clone size. The sample table lists over 150,000 distinct CDR3 sequences, less than 45% of them with a count of one. The ten largest clones take up roughly 5.8% of the sample.

CDR1 and CDR2 (SGHTA, FQGNSA) derive from the germline V gene. Inclusive of the bounding cysteine and phenylalanine, the CDR3 is 14 residues long. Only the CDR3 DNA is retained, 42 bases long and in frame from the first base. Germline trimming: 4 bases from V, 5 bases from J; junction bases outside gene matches: 7. The ophthalmopathy patients had moderately to severely active disease, with a Clinical Activity Score of 3 or higher, a NOSPECS grade of 4 or higher, and a disease duration of less than 3 months. Anyone with other autoimmune diseases, uncontrolled infections, pregnancy or lactation was excluded from the study. Diagnosis was based on clinical symptoms, serum thyroxine, TRAb, thyroid ultrasound and orbital computed tomography. Using Ficoll-Paque density gradient centrifugation, PBMCs were isolated from less than 11 ml of fresh peripheral blood. Trizol reagent was used to extract the total RNA, and its quality was then checked on an Agilent 2100 Bioanalyzer.

The chain is encoded by TRBV7-2 joined to TRBJ2-7; 8 of the junction bases match TRBD1. The specimen sequenced was peripheral blood. The clonotype comes from a woman in her thirties or forties with Graves' ophthalmopathy. Donor details come from another sample of the same person, matched by shared clones. The CDR3 region: CASSSAGGDHEQYF. The DNA reads as follows: TGTGCCAGCAGCTCCGCAGGGGGCGACCACGAGCAGTACTTC.